A single sample gave rise to the 20 T cell receptor beta chains below, sequenced in a study of cytomegalovirus exposure and HLA in healthy donors. The PCR used 60 Vbeta and 13 Jbeta primers. Repertoires were generated with immunoSEQ multiplex PCR, while TCRdb's copy carries only in-frame clones and drops some. The sample has 190,000 or so clones, around 74% seen once. Sample: PBMCs. The receptors were gathered from a girl aged 10 to 17 in good health and CMV-seropositive.

The rearrangement joins TRBV6-6 to TRBJ1-5; 9 bases fit TRBD1. Germline V lookup: CDR1 MNHNY, CDR2 SVGAGI (reference sequence). The V segment lost 5 bases and the J segment 4 bases; nucleotides outside the gene matches: 6. The CDR3 spans 15 residues. The CDR3 nucleotides are TGTGCCAGCAGTATACAGGGGGCTTTGAATCAGCCCCAGCATTTT. It is translated as CASSIQGALNQPQHF.

This sequence joins TRBV7-9 and TRBJ1-2; no clear D. The CDR3 consists of 13 residues. Germline loops: CDR1 SEHNR, CDR2 FQNEAQ (reference sequence). V lost 5 bases to trimming and J lost 5 bases, with 12 bases between them. The CDR3 protein is CASSLTVGYGYTF. CDR3 DNA sequence: TGTGCCAGCAGCCTCACAGTTGGGTATGGCTACACCTTC.

The V gene is TRBV12-5, the J gene TRBJ1-5; 7 nucleotides line up with TRBD1. CDR1 LGHNT and CDR2 FRNRAP come from the germline V gene. The CDR3 sequence is 18 residues long. V lost 0 bases, J lost 2 bases, and 10 bases stayed unmatched. CDR3 coding DNA: TGTGCTAGTGGTTTGGTAGAAGGGCAGGGGGTTGGCAATCAGCCCCAGCATTTT. Translating gives CASGLVEGQGVGNQPQHF.

The chain has TRBV6-5 and TRBJ1-1; TRBD1 aligns across 7 bases. CDR3 length: 14 amino acids. V lost 7 bases to trimming and J lost 3 bases; unmatched junction nucleotides: 8. Germline V CDR1 and CDR2: MNHEY, SVGAGI. CDR3 sequence: CASTTTGKHTEAFF. The CDR3 DNA reads as TGTGCCAGCACTACGACAGGGAAGCACACTGAAGCTTTCTTT.

The J gene is TRBJ2-7, the V gene TRBV5-8, with 7 bases matching TRBD1. Germline V gives CDR1 SGHTS, CDR2 YDEGEE. With 4 bases clipped from V and 5 bases from J, the junction kept 3 bases outside the gene matches. The CDR3 covers 12 residues. CDR3 in amino acids: CASSQTGNEQYF. The CDR3 bases are TGTGCCAGCAGCCAGACAGGGAACGAGCAGTACTTC. Filled out from reference TRBV5-8 and TRBJ2-7, the complete variable domain reads EAGVTQSPTHLIKTRGQQATLRCSPISGHTSVYWYQQALGLGLQFLLWYDEGEERNRGNFPPRFSGRQFPNYSSELNVNALELEDSALYLCASSQTGNEQYFGPGTRLTVT.

The chain uses TRBV29-1 and TRBJ2-3; maybe TRBD2 (7 bases). CDR3 size: 20 residues. CDR1 is SQVTM, CDR2 ANQGSEA, per germline. V lost 6 bases, J lost 4 bases, and 35 bases lay in between. The CDR3 nucleotides are TGCAGCGTGCCCCGCGGTCTGGCGGGGATGACTGGGGGGGGCGCAGATACGCAGTATTTT. Encoded protein: CSVPRGLAGMTGGGADTQYF.

The V gene is TRBV27, the J gene TRBJ2-1; TRBD2 matches at 15 bases. The CDR3 is 20 amino acids. Germline V CDR1 and CDR2: MNHEY, SMNVEV (reference sequence). The trim removed 1 base at V and 0 bases at J, leaving 7 bases unmatched. The CDR3 sequence is CASSLYGGLAGGLSYNEQFF. The CDR3 bases are TGTGCCAGCAGTTTATATGGGGGACTAGCGGGGGGTCTCTCCTACAATGAGCAGTTCTTC.

The CDR3: CASSIRQGNYNEQFF. Written as DNA, the CDR3 is TGTGCCAGTAGTATACGGCAGGGAAATTACAATGAGCAGTTCTTC. The chain couples TRBV19 to TRBJ2-1; D possibly corresponds to TRBD1 (5 bases). CDR1 and CDR2 (germline): LNHDA, SQIVND (reference sequence). The length of the CDR3 is 15 residues. The germline V and J ends were trimmed by 2 bases and 4 bases, with 12 bases remaining between them.

This chain connects TRBV4-1 to TRBJ2-5; 8 bases line up with TRBD2. The CDR3 extends over 14 amino acids. In germline, CDR1 is MGHRA, CDR2 YSYEKL. The V and J ends lost 4 bases and 1 base, in that order; junction bases with no gene match: 2. The CDR3 is CASSRGLAQETQYF. In DNA, the CDR3 is TGCGCCAGCAGCCGCGGACTAGCCCAAGAGACCCAGTACTTC.

The V call is TRBV6-5, the J call TRBJ2-7, with 9 bases matching TRBD1. This CDR3 spans 14 amino acids. Germline V gene data show CDR1 as MNHEY and CDR2 as SVGAGI. V lost 8 bases to trimming and J lost 2 bases; unmatched junction nucleotides: 7. CDR3 residues: CASGSRQGAYEQYF. CDR3 sequence (DNA): TGTGCCAGCGGATCCAGACAGGGGGCCTACGAGCAGTACTTC.

Points on this clone: The junction shows a germline mismatch at one end, possibly a read error. The V gene is TRBV11-3, the J gene TRBJ1-4; a weak D match, TRBD1 (5 bases). CDR1 SGHNT and CDR2 YENEEA come from the germline V gene. CDR3 length: 12 amino acids. The CDR3 sequence is CASSLDRPGLLF. The CDR3 DNA reads TGTGCCAGCAGCTTAGATAGGCCGGGACTGCTTTTT.

The chain carries TRBV12-5 and TRBJ2-3; tentatively, D is TRBD2 (5 bases). Germline loops: CDR1 LGHNT, CDR2 FRNRAP. V lost 3 bases and J 0 bases, leaving 19 bases between the germline ends. The length of the CDR3 is 18 residues. The CDR3 spells CASGLTRTVDFSTDTQYF. Here the CDR3 DNA reads TGTGCTAGTGGTTTAACGCGGACTGTCGATTTTAGCACAGATACGCAGTATTTT. The full variable domain, in which reference TRBV12-5 and TRBJ2-3 provide the parts outside the CDR3, is DARVTQTPRHKVTEMGQEVTMRCQPILGHNTVFWYRQTMMQGLELLAYFRNRAPLDDSGMPKDRFSAEMPDATLATLKIQPSEPRDSAVYFCASGLTRTVDFSTDTQYFGPGTRLTVL.

The chain has TRBV11-2 and TRBJ1-2; 7 nucleotides agree with TRBD1. This CDR3 has 14 residues. Germline values: CDR1 SGHAT, CDR2 FQNNGV. J lost 4 bases, V lost 4 bases, and 6 bases had no gene match. CDR3 in DNA: TGTGCCAGCAGCTCTGCTGGGACAGTCTATGGCTACACCTTC. Its translation is CASSSAGTVYGYTF.

The chain joins TRBV5-5 to TRBJ1-6; TRBD1 aligns across 7 bases. With V trimmed by 4 bases and J by 8 bases, 6 bases remained unmatched. The CDR3 extends over 14 amino acids. Per the germline V gene, CDR1 is SGHKS and CDR2 is YYEKEE (reference sequence). As DNA, the CDR3 is TGTGCCAGCAGCACCCTCGGGACAGATTCACCCCTCCACTTT. As protein: CASSTLGTDSPLHF.

This rearrangement joins TRBV4-3 to TRBJ2-7, with TRBD1 identical over 8 bases. J was trimmed by 5 bases and V by 0 bases; bases with no gene match: 9. This CDR3 is built from 16 residues. Germline CDR1 and CDR2: LGHNA and YSLEER. This CDR3 is CASSQEVWQGAHEQYF. CDR3 DNA: TGCGCCAGCAGCCAAGAGGTTTGGCAGGGGGCCCACGAGCAGTACTTC.

Many counts were recorded for this clone. This chain links TRBV6-5 with TRBJ2-1; 11 bases are shared with TRBD2. Germline CDR1 reads MNHEY; CDR2 reads SVGAGI. The ends lost 6 bases at V and 4 bases at J; junction bases unmatched: 5. The CDR3 consists of 15 residues. The CDR3, as DNA: TGTGCCAGCAGCGAAACTAGCGGGGGTTACAATGAGCAGTTCTTC. Its protein product is CASSETSGGYNEQFF.

This clone has a handful of counts. The rearrangement joins TRBV6-5 to TRBJ2-1; TRBD1 aligns across 7 bases. With 5 bases clipped from V and 5 bases from J, the junction kept 6 bases outside the gene matches. The CDR3 is 14 residues long. Germline-derived CDR1 and CDR2 are MNHEY and SVGAGI. CDR3 protein: CASSTQGVHNEQFF. DNA for the CDR3: TGTGCCAGCAGTACGCAGGGGGTACACAATGAGCAGTTCTTC.

This clone was counted a single time. The chain couples TRBV9 to TRBJ1-3, with unresolved D. Trimming took 3 bases from V and 0 from J, leaving 7 bases between them. Germline CDR1 is SGDLS and CDR2 is YYNGEE. The length of the CDR3 is 14 residues. Here the CDR3 reads CASSAGYSGNTIYF. CDR3 DNA sequence: TGTGCCAGCAGCGCGGGGTACTCTGGAAACACCATATATTTT.

This chain joins TRBV5-6 and TRBJ2-5, with 13 bases lining up with TRBD2. Germline-derived CDR1 and CDR2 are SGHDT and YYEEEE. This CDR3 is built from 18 residues. V shed 1 base and J 2 bases; nucleotides not matched to a gene: 8. CDR3 region: CASSLRGKTSGGQETQYF. The CDR3, as DNA: TGTGCCAGCAGCTTGAGGGGAAAGACTAGCGGGGGGCAAGAGACCCAGTACTTC.

The chain joins TRBV13 to TRBJ2-7; unclear D gene. In germline, CDR1 is PRHDT, CDR2 FYEKMQ (reference sequence). Trimming left V 4 bases short and J 1 base short, with 11 bases between. The CDR3 runs 14 residues. Here the CDR3 reads CASSSVVSSYEQYF. The CDR3 DNA follows: TGTGCCAGCAGCTCCGTAGTGTCATCCTACGAGCAGTACTTC.